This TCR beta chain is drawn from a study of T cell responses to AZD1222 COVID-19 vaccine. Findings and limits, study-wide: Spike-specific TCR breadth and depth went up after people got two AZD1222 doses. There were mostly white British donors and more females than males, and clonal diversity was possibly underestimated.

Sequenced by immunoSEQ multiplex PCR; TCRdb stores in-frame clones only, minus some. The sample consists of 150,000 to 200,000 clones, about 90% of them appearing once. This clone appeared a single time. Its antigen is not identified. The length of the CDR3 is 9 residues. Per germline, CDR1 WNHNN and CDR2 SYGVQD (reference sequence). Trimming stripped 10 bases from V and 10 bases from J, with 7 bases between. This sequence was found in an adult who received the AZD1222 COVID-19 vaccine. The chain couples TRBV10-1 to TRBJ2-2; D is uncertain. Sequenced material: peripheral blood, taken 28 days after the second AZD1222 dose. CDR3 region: CATTKELFF. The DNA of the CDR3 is TGCGCCACCACAAAGGAGCTGTTTTTT.